The 19 T cell receptor beta chains below all came from one sample that was sequenced in a study of OX40 agonist ivuxolimab in advanced cancers. The method was immunoSEQ multiplex PCR; TCRdb's version includes in-frame clones alone and lacks a portion of them. The sample records 9,500 to 12,000 clones, 70% to 90% being singletons. The source material was CD4+ or CD8+ T cells sorted from blood, sampled in a trial of the OX40 agonist ivuxolimab. These receptors all stem from an adult with an advanced solid tumor such as melanoma, head and neck, liver or kidney cancer.

This chain uses TRBV9 with TRBJ2-6; 9 bases align to TRBD1. The CDR3 runs to 18 residues. Per the germline V gene, CDR1 is SGDLS and CDR2 is YYNGEE. The ends lost 4 bases at V and 0 bases at J; junction bases unmatched: 8. This chain's CDR3 is CASSFRDRVPSGANVLTF. The CDR3 nucleotides read TGTGCCAGCAGCTTCCGGGACAGGGTACCCTCTGGGGCCAACGTCCTGACTTTC. Complete variable domain (other parts from reference TRBV9 and TRBJ2-6): DSGVTQTPKHLITATGQRVTLRCSPRSGDLSVYWYQQSLDQGLQFLIQYYNGEERAKGNILERFSAQQFPDLHSELNLSSLELGDSALYFCASSFRDRVPSGANVLTFGAGSRLTVL.

In this sample, this clone turned up once. The V call is TRBV7-9, the J call TRBJ2-1; 10 bases are a match to TRBD2. This CDR3 is 15 amino acids long. CDR1 and CDR2 (germline): SEHNR, FQNEAQ (reference sequence). With V trimmed by 5 bases and J by 8 bases, 9 bases remained unmatched. The CDR3 reads CASSKVLAGVDEQFF. The CDR3 bases are TGTGCCAGCAGCAAAGTCCTAGCGGGAGTCGATGAGCAGTTCTTC.

The gene calls are TRBV29-1 and TRBJ2-5; D unclear. V was pared by 2 bases and J by 4 bases, with 11 bases between. The CDR3 is 13 amino acids. The V gene's germline CDR1 is SQVTM and CDR2 ANQGSEA. The CDR3 region has the DNA TGCAGCGTTGAACGTTTGACTTCAGAGACCCAGTACTTC. Protein sequence: CSVERLTSETQYF.

This clone was recorded once. V is TRBV2 and J is TRBJ1-6, with a weak D call TRBD1 (5 bases). The CDR3 has 12 residues. Per the germline V gene, CDR1 is SNHLY and CDR2 is FYNNEI. V gave up 6 bases and J gave up 10 bases, with 10 bases separating them. CDR3 sequence reads: CASRYTGSPLHF. CDR3 DNA sequence: TGTGCCAGCAGGTATACAGGATCACCCCTCCACTTT.

In DNA form, the CDR3 reads TGTGCCAGCTCCTTTAGCGGGAGCACAGATACGCAGTATTTT. As protein: CASSFSGSTDTQYF. The rearrangement uses TRBV4-2 and TRBJ2-3, with 7 bases that match TRBD2. CDR1 LGHNA and CDR2 YNFKEQ come from the germline V gene. The V and J ends lost 8 bases and 0 bases, in that order; junction bases with no gene match: 5. This CDR3 region has 14 residues.

This clone was counted a few times. The chain carries TRBV9 and TRBJ2-7, with D hard to call. The CDR3 extends over 14 amino acids. V gave up 0 bases and J gave up 6 bases, with 13 bases separating them. Germline V gene sequence: CDR1 SGDLS, CDR2 YYNGEE. The CDR3 DNA reads as TGTGCCAGCAGCGTAGGTCAGGTCAAGGGCGAGCAGTACTTC. Its protein product is CASSVGQVKGEQYF.

V gene TRBV4-3 combines with J gene TRBJ2-1; D perhaps matches TRBD1 (8 bases). V lost 4 bases, J lost 4 bases, and 17 bases lay in between. This CDR3 region has 16 residues. Germline CDR1 LGHNA, CDR2 YSLEER. The CDR3 nucleotides read TGCGCCAGCAGCCCTGTACAGGGGGGGATTTACAATGAGCAGTTCTTC. Amino acid sequence: CASSPVQGGIYNEQFF.

The chain links TRBV4-3 to TRBJ2-5; D gene uncertain. V was pared by 1 base and J by 2 bases, with 14 bases between. CDR1 is LGHNA and CDR2 is YSLEER in the germline V gene. This CDR3 spans 16 amino acids. The CDR3 DNA is TGCGCCAGCAGCCAAGGCCTTGCAACGCTACAAGAGACCCAGTACTTC. It yields the protein CASSQGLATLQETQYF.

The V gene is TRBV21-1, the J gene TRBJ2-7; the table's D call, TRBD1, has no DNA check behind it. TRBV21-1 is a pseudogene segment. There are 15 residues in the CDR3. The CDR3 protein is CASSKDTGAIREQYF. CDR3 bases: TGTGCCAGCAGCAAAGACACAGGGGCTATACGGGAGCAGTACTTC.

The chain employs TRBV27 and TRBJ2-1, with 11 nucleotides matching TRBD2. V was clipped by 5 bases and J by 0 bases; unmatched bases: 6. Germline V lookup: CDR1 MNHEY, CDR2 SMNVEV (reference sequence). This CDR3 is 17 amino acids long. CDR3: CASSTIAGGPSYNEQFF. CDR3 coding DNA: TGTGCCAGCAGTACAATAGCGGGAGGGCCCTCCTACAATGAGCAGTTCTTC.

This clone was recorded only once. The rearrangement joins TRBV5-6 to TRBJ1-6, with TRBD1 identical over 7 bases. Germline lookup yields CDR1 SGHDT and CDR2 YYEEEE. Losses at the gene ends were 4 bases for V and 3 bases for J; bases not matched to a gene: 4. The CDR3 contains 15 residues. The CDR3 sequence: CASSLGTVYNSPLHF. The CDR3 coding sequence is TGTGCCAGCAGCCTTGGGACAGTCTATAATTCACCCCTCCACTTT.

This clone was found once. The J gene is TRBJ1-6, the V gene TRBV6-1; D possibly corresponds to TRBD1 (5 bases). The CDR3 length is 15 residues. Deletions cut 4 bases from V and 4 bases from J, with 11 bases between. Germline assignment: CDR1 MNHNS and CDR2 SASEGT. CDR3 in amino acids: CASSGGDSYNSPLHF. DNA of the CDR3: TGTGCCAGCAGTGGCGGTGACAGTTATAATTCACCCCTCCACTTT.

The J gene is TRBJ2-1, the V gene TRBV9; D not certain. V was cut by 3 bases and J by 0 bases, with 4 bases left in between. This CDR3 region has 13 residues. Looked up from germline, CDR1 is SGDLS and CDR2 is YYNGEE. The CDR3 nucleotides are TGTGCCAGCAGCGCCAGCTCCTACAATGAGCAGTTCTTC. Translation: CASSASSYNEQFF.

This clone appeared a single time. The chain recombines TRBV4-1 with TRBJ2-1; 7 nucleotides agree with TRBD2. The CDR3 is made up of 13 amino acids. V trimming: 1 base; J trimming: 15 bases; junction bases outside the gene matches: 9. CDR1 is MGHRA, CDR2 YSYEKL, per germline. The CDR3, as DNA: TGCGCCAGCAGCCAAGGGGACTACGGATATCTGTTCTTC. Its translation: CASSQGDYGYLFF.

J is TRBJ2-1 and V is TRBV4-1; no clear D. Per germline, CDR1 MGHRA and CDR2 YSYEKL. The germline V and J ends were trimmed by 4 bases and 2 bases, with 18 bases remaining between them. The CDR3 runs 17 residues. CDR3 loop: CASSRNLLDATYNEQFF. The CDR3 nucleotides are TGCGCCAGCAGCCGAAATCTCTTGGACGCGACCTACAATGAGCAGTTCTTC.

The chain couples TRBV4-3 to TRBJ2-3, with 7 bases lining up with TRBD2. The CDR3 loop spans 16 amino acids. With V trimmed by 1 base and J by 5 bases, 9 bases remained unmatched. Germline V CDR1 and CDR2: LGHNA, YSLEER. The CDR3 DNA is TGCGCCAGCAGCCAAGTTATTGGTCCGGGGGGAGATACGCAGTATTTT. This codes for CASSQVIGPGGDTQYF.

The CDR3, as DNA: TGTGCCAGCAGCTTAGATTTGGGAGCGGTTTTTGAGCAGTTCTTC. It encodes CASSLDLGAVFEQFF. This chain links TRBV7-6 with TRBJ2-1; a possible D gene is TRBD2 (5 bases). The V and J ends lost 1 base and 9 bases respectively, with 16 bases between them. Per germline, CDR1 SGHVS and CDR2 FNYEAQ. CDR3 length: 15 amino acids.

J is TRBJ2-5 and V is TRBV7-3; TRBD2 is a possible D gene (5 bases). The J call may be wrong; the DNA end is better matched by TRBJ2-7. This CDR3 spans 13 amino acids. Germline V gene lookup returns CDR1 SGHTA and CDR2 FQGTGA. CDR3 nucleotide sequence: TGTGCCAGCAGCTTAATTCCGGCGGGCGAGCAGTACTTC. This encodes CASSLIPAGEQYF.

The chain uses TRBV19 and TRBJ1-2; D not resolved. The germline CDR1 and CDR2 sequences are LNHDA and SQIVND (reference sequence). The CDR3 runs to 12 residues. Trimming took off 5 bases at V and 2 bases at J, with 6 bases between the two ends. The CDR3 DNA reads TGTGCCAGTAGTCCCAGAAACTATGGCTACACCTTC. This translates into CASSPRNYGYTF.